This T cell receptor (beta chain) was recorded in a study of Graves' ophthalmopathy and Graves' hyperthyroidism. For the study at large: Researchers obtained peripheral blood at initial diagnosis, before any treatment had begun.

Study results and limitations: Blood also contained most of the expanded thyroid clonotypes above 0.001 frequency.

Ophthalmopathy-affected donors exhibited moderate-to-severe activity, CAS ≥3, NOSPECS ≥4, and duration under 3 months. This clonotype was recorded at least ten times. Its target is not known. The CDR3 contains 14 residues. Germline V gene data show CDR1 as LNHDA and CDR2 as SQIVND (reference sequence). Trimming took 3 bases from V and 3 from J; bases not matched to a gene: 4. Amplified material comprised TCR beta CDR3 regions derived from RNA transcripts. The workflow started with a first-round RT-PCR run with HTBI primers and then moved on to a second-round multiplex PCR. TCRdb called the multiplex PCR reads again in MiXCR, with one record for every CDR3 protein. The data contain 360,000 or so distinct CDR3 sequences, approximately 20% of them seen just once; the ten biggest clones take up roughly 1.5%.

This TCR came from a woman aged 18 to 35 with Graves' ophthalmopathy. V usage is TRBV19 and J usage is TRBJ1-1; 7 nucleotides line up with TRBD1. Sequenced input: peripheral blood. CDR3 in DNA: TGTGCCAGTAGTATCTCGCAGGGGGACACTGAAGCTTTCTTT. Translated: CASSISQGDTEAFF. Using reference TRBV19 and TRBJ1-1 for the parts outside the CDR3, the full variable domain is DGGITQSPKYLFRKEGQNVTLSCEQNLNHDAMYWYRQDPGQGLRLIYYSQIVNDFQKGDIAEGYSVSREKKESFPLTVTSAQKNPTAFYLCASSISQGDTEAFFGQGTRLTVV.